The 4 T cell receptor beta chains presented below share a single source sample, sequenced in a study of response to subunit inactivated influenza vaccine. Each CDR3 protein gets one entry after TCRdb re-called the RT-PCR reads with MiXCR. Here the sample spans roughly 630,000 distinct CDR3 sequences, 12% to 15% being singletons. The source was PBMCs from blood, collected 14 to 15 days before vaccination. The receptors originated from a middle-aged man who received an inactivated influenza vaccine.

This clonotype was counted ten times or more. The DNA for the CDR3 is TGCGCCAGCAGCTTGGTGACAGGGGTAAGCTCACCCCTCCACTTT. This encodes CASSLVTGVSSPLHF. The rearrangement uses TRBV5-1 and TRBJ1-6; 8 bases are shared with TRBD1. The germline gives CDR1 SGHRS, CDR2 YFSETQ. Trimming at V came to 0 bases and at J to 10 bases, leaving 6 bases not matched to a gene. This CDR3 comprises 15 residues.

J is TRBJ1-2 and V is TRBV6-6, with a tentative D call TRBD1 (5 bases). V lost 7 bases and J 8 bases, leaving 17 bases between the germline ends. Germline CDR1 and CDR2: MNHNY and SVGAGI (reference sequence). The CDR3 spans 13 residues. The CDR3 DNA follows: TGTGCCAGCACCGGGACCACTAACCTCGGCTACACCTTC. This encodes CASTGTTNLGYTF.

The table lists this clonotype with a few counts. This chain's CDR3 is CASRKTESSGNTIYF. CDR3 nucleotides: TGTGCCAGCAGAAAGACAGAAAGCTCTGGAAACACCATATATTTT. The chain joins TRBV6-2 or TRBV6-3 to TRBJ1-3; possible D gene TRBD1, 5 bases. CDR1 is MNHEY, CDR2 SVGEGT, per germline. Trimming took 6 bases from V and 0 from J, leaving 12 bases between them. This CDR3 spans 15 amino acids.

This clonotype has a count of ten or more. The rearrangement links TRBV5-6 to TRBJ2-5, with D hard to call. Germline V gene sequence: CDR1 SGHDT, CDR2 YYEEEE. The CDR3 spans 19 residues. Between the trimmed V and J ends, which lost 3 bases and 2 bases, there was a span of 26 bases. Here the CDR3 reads CASSSTYVGSTYEQETQYF. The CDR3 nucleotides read TGTGCCAGCAGCTCAACGTATGTAGGCTCAACCTATGAACAAGAGACCCAGTACTTC.